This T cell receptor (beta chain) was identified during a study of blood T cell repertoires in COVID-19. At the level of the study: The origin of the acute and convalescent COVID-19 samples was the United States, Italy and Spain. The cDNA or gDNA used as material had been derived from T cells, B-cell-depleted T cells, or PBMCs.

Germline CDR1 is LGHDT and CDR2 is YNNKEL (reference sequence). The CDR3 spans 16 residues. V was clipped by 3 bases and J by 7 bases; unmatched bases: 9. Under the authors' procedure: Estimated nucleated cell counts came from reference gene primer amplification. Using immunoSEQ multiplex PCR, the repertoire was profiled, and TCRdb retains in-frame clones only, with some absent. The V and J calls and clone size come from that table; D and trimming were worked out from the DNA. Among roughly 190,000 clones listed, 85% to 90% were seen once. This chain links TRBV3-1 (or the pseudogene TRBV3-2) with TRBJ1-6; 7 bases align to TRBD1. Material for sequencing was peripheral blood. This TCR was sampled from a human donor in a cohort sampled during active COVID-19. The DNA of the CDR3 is TGTGCCAGCAGCCACGCGGGACAGATTAGAAATTCACCCCTCCACTTT. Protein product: CASSHAGQIRNSPLHF.